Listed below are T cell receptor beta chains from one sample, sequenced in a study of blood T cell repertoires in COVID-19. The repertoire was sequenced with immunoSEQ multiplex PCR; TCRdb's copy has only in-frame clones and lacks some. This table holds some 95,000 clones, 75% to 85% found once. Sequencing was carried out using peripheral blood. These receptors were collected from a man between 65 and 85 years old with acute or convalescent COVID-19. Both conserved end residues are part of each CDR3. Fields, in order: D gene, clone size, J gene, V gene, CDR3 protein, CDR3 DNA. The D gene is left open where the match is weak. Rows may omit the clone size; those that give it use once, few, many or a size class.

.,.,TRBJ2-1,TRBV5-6,CASTFGSYNEQFF,TGTGCCAGCACCTTCGGCTCCTACAATGAGCAGTTCTTC
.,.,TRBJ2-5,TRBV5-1,CASSLAGTSQETQYF,TGCGCCAGCAGCTTGGCCGGGACATCGCAAGAGACCCAGTACTTC
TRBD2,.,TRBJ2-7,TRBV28,CASSLTSGRGEQYF,TGTGCCAGCAGTTTAACTAGCGGGAGAGGCGAGCAGTACTTC
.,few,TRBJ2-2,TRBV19,CASTTGGELFF,TGTGCCAGTACGACAGGCGGGGAGCTGTTTTTT
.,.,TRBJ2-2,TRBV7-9,CASTEWAGQSFSSGELFF,TGTGCCAGCACCGAATGGGCGGGACAGTCATTTAGTTCCGGGGAGCTGTTTTTT
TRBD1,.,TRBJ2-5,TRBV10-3,CAISEPGTGVRYQETQYF,TGTGCCATCAGTGAGCCAGGGACAGGGGTTAGGTACCAAGAGACCCAGTACTTC
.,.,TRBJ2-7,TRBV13,CASSPRAGREEQYF,TGTGCCAGCAGCCCTCGTGCGGGACGAGAAGAGCAGTACTTC
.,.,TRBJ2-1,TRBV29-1,CSVDGGFRDINEQFF,TGCAGCGTTGATGGGGGGTTCCGGGATATAAATGAGCAGTTCTTC
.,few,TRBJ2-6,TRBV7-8,CASSFYDVQDHSGANVLTF,TGTGCCAGCAGCTTCTACGATGTACAGGACCACTCTGGGGCCAACGTCCTGACTTTC
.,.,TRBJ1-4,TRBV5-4,CASSSTQGKLFF,TGTGCCAGCAGCTCGACTCAGGGAAAACTGTTTTTT
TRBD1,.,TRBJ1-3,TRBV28,CASSFSIWDSTPRNTIYF,TGTGCCAGCAGTTTTTCTATTTGGGACAGCACACCCCGAAACACCATATATTTT
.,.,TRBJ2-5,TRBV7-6,CASSLVPARGETQYF,TGTGCCAGCAGCTTAGTCCCGGCGAGGGGGGAGACCCAGTACTTC
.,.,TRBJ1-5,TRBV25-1,CASSEFRGAGPQHF,TGTGCCAGCAGTGAATTTCGGGGAGCCGGGCCCCAGCATTTT
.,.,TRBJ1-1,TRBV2,CASTDNMNTEAFF,TGTGCCAGCACGGACAACATGAACACTGAAGCTTTCTTT
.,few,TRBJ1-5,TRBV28,CASSPGHLTDQPQHF,TGTGCCAGCAGTCCGGGACACTTGACGGATCAGCCCCAGCATTTT